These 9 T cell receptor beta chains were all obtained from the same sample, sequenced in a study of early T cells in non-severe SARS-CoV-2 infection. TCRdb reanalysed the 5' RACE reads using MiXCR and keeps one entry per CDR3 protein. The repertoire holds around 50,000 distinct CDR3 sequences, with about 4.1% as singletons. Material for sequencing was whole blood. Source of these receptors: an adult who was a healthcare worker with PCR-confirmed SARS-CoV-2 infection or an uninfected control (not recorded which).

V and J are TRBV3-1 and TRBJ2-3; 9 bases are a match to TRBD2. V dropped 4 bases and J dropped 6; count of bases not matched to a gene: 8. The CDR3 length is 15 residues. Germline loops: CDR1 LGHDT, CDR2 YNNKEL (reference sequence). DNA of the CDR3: TGTGCCAGCAGCCCCCTGCGGGGGGGCCGGGATACGCAGTATTTT. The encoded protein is CASSPLRGGRDTQYF.

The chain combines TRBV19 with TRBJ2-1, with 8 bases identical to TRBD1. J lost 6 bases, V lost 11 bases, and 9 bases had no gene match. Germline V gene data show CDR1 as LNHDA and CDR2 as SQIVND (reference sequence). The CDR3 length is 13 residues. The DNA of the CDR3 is TGTGCCGTACACCGGGACAGGCCCAATGAGCAGTTCTTC. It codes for CAVHRDRPNEQFF.

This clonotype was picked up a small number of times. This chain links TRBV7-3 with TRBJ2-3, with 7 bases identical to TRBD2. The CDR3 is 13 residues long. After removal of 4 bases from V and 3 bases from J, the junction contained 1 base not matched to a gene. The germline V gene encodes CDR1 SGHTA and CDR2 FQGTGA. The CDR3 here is CASSWTRTDTQYF. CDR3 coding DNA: TGTGCCAGCAGCTGGACTAGAACAGATACGCAGTATTTT.

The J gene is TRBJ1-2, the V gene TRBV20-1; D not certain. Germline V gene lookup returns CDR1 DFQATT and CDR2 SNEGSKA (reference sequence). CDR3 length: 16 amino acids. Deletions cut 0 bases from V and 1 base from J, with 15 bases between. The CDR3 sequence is CSARDLRHSFNYGYTF. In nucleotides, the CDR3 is TGCAGTGCTAGAGATCTTAGACACAGCTTTAACTATGGCTACACCTTC.

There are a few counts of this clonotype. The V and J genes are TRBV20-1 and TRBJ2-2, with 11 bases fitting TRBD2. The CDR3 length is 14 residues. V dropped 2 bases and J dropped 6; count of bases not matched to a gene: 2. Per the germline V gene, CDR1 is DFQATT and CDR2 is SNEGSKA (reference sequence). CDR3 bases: TGCAGTGCTAGAATTAGCGGGAGGGCCGGGGAGCTGTTTTTT. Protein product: CSARISGRAGELFF.

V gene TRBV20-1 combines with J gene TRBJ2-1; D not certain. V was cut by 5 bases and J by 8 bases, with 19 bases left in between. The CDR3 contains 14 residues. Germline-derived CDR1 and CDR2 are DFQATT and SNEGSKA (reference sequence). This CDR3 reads CSASSRASGDEQFF. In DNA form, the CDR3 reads TGCAGTGCTTCATCCCGGGCCTCAGGCGATGAGCAGTTCTTC.

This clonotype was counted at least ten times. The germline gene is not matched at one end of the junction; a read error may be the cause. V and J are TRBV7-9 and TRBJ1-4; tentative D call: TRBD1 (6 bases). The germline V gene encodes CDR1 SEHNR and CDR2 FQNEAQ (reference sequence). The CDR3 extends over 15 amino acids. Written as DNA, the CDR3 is TGTGCCAGCAGTTTAGGGGGGTCAGCTAATGAAAAACTGTTTTTT. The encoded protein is CASSLGGSANEKLFF.

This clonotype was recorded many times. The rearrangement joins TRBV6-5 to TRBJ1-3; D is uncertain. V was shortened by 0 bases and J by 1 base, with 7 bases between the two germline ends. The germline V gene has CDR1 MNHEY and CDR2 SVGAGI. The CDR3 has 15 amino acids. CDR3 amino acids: CASSYSKVSGNTIYF. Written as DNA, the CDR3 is TGTGCCAGCAGTTACTCGAAAGTATCTGGAAACACCATATATTTT.

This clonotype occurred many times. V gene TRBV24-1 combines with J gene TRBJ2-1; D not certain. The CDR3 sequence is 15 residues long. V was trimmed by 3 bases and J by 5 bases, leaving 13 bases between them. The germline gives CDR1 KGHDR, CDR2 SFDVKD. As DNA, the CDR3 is TGTGCCACCAGTGATGTTACTGAACCTAACAATGAGCAGTTCTTC. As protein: CATSDVTEPNNEQFF.